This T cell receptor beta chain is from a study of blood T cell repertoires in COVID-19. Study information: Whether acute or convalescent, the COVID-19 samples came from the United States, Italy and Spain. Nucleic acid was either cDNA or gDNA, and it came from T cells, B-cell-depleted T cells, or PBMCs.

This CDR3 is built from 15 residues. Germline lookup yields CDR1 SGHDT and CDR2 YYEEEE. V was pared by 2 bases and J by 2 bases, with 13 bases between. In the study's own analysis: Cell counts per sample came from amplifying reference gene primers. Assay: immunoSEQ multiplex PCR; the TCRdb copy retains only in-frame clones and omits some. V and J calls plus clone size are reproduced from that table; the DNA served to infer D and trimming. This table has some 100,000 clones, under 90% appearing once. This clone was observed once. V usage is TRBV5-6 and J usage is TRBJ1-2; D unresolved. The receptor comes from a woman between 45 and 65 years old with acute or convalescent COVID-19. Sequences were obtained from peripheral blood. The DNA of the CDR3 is TGTGCCAGCAGCTTAAACAGATACCAAAACTATGGCTACACCTTC. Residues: CASSLNRYQNYGYTF. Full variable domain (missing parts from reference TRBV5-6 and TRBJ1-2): DAGVTQSPTHLIKTRGQQVTLRCSPKSGHDTVSWYQQALGQGPQFIFQYYEEEERQRGNFPDRFSGHQFPNYSSELNVNALLLGDSALYLCASSLNRYQNYGYTFGSGTRLTVV.